Included here is one T cell receptor (beta chain) sequence, with context. Its cognate antigen is unknown. TCRdb passed the reads through MiXCR, listing each CDR3 protein once. The sample includes about 700,000 distinct CDR3 sequences, roughly 30% seen only once; the top ten take about 20%. This entry is derived from a study of T cell repertoires in cytomegalovirus infection. This CDR3 is built from 16 residues. Germline assignment: CDR1 SNHLY and CDR2 FYNNEI. The V end lost 6 bases, the J end lost 3 bases, and 17 bases lay between the germline ends. The specimen comprised cultured PBMCs, sampled from culture after CMV antigen stimulation. This chain uses TRBV2 with TRBJ2-2; D remains ambiguous. This TCR came from a human donor in good health (CMV status not recorded). Some clones in this sample may be carry-over from other donors' samples. The CDR3 region is CASSPAPSPDTGELFF. The CDR3 nucleotides read TGTGCCAGCAGCCCGGCCCCCAGCCCGGACACCGGGGAGCTGTTTTTT.